The clone carrying this TCR beta chain was counted a few times. TCRdb reprocessed the 5' RACE reads via MiXCR and lists one record per CDR3 protein. This sample has over 80,000 distinct CDR3 sequences, with over 9.5% found just once. This CDR3 region has 15 residues. V lost 5 bases to trimming and J lost 4 bases; unmatched junction nucleotides: 9. Germline V CDR1 and CDR2: SGHRS, YFSETQ. This sample stems from a study of early T cells in non-severe SARS-CoV-2 infection. Background on the study: Unsorted whole blood bulk RNA was sequenced, with unpaired chains.

This receptor was identified in an adult who was a healthcare worker with PCR-confirmed SARS-CoV-2 infection or an uninfected control (not recorded which). The rearrangement links TRBV5-1 to TRBJ2-3, with 8 bases aligning to TRBD2. This material consisted of whole blood, taken at baseline. The CDR3 DNA reads TGCGCCAGCAGGACCGGCCCCGGGGGGGCAGATACGCAGTATTTT. Translating gives CASRTGPGGADTQYF.